The TCR beta chain under discussion was sequenced for a study of blood T cell repertoires in COVID-19. Sequencing was performed with immunoSEQ multiplex PCR; in TCRdb, only in-frame clones are kept and a portion is missing. Of some 140,000 clones listed, 65% to 90% were seen once; the top ten hold roughly an eighth. For this clone: Other DNA variants within this sample encode the same CDR3.

The V gene's germline CDR1 is SGHVS and CDR2 FQNEAQ. V lost 5 bases to trimming and J lost 4 bases; unmatched junction nucleotides: 8. There are 17 residues in the CDR3. The J gene is TRBJ2-5, the V gene TRBV7-8; 15 bases fit TRBD2. The source of this sequence is a woman in her fifties or sixties with COVID-19, enrolled during active disease. Sequences were obtained from peripheral blood. Here the CDR3 DNA reads TGTGCCAGCAGCCCGGGGACTAGCGGGAGGTTGGGAGAGACCCAGTACTTC. Its protein product is CASSPGTSGRLGETQYF.